The rows below give T cell receptor beta chains drawn from one sample of a study of identifying expanded T cells in peripheral blood. The method was immunoSEQ multiplex PCR; TCRdb's version includes in-frame clones alone and lacks a portion of them. This table has more than 90,000 clones, approximately 88% appearing once. Sequencing was carried out using blood. The receptors here all came from a person between 18 and 75 years old in good health. CDR3s include the opening cysteine and the closing phenylalanine or tryptophan. Each record gives: clone size, V gene, D gene, J gene, CDR3 protein, CDR3 DNA. The D gene is left open where the match is weak. Some rows mark clone size as missing; the rest say once, few, many or name a class of expanded clone.

>.|TRBV11-2|TRBD1|TRBJ1-5
CASSLGTGYSNQPQHF
TGTGCCAGCAGCTTAGGGACAGGGTATAGCAATCAGCCCCAGCATTTT
>.|TRBV13|.|TRBJ1-2
CASSLAPTANYGYTF
TGTGCCAGCAGCTTGGCGCCGACAGCTAACTATGGCTACACCTTC
>.|TRBV7-2|TRBD1|TRBJ1-5
CASSFGQGQGPQHF
TGTGCCAGCAGCTTTGGACAGGGCCAAGGGCCCCAGCATTTT
>.|TRBV7-2|.|TRBJ1-1
CASSLTVRLTEAFF
TGTGCCAGCAGCTTAACAGTACGTTTGACTGAAGCTTTCTTT
>.|TRBV18|TRBD1|TRBJ2-2
CASSPGTDPTGELFF
TGTGCCAGCTCACCAGGGACAGACCCTACCGGGGAGCTGTTTTTT
>.|TRBV6-6|.|TRBJ2-5
CASSDDLGETQYF
TGTGCCTCTTCGGACGACCTAGGAGAGACCCAGTACTTC
>.|TRBV2|.|TRBJ1-1
CASSRTEMNTEAFF
TGTGCCAGCAGTCGGACAGAAATGAACACTGAAGCTTTCTTT
>.|TRBV15|.|TRBJ1-1
CATSKGGTGNTEAFF
TGTGCCACCAGCAAGGGGGGGACGGGTAACACTGAAGCTTTCTTT
>.|TRBV2|.|TRBJ1-5
CASSDYGPNQPQHF
TGTGCCAGCAGTGACTATGGACCCAATCAGCCCCAGCATTTT
>few|TRBV4-2|TRBD1|TRBJ2-3
CASSQVRGTGGADTQYF
TGTGCCAGCAGCCAAGTTCGGGGGACAGGGGGCGCAGATACGCAGTATTTT
>.|TRBV12-5|.|TRBJ1-4
CASGLDREDEKLFF
TGTGCTAGTGGTTTGGACAGGGAGGATGAAAAACTGTTTTTT
>once|TRBV6-5|.|TRBJ2-1
CASSYSGGLEQFF
TGTGCCAGCAGTTACTCAGGCGGCCTAGAGCAGTTCTTC
>.|TRBV28|TRBD1|TRBJ1-4
CASSLGQGVRKLFF
TGTGCCAGCAGTTTGGGGCAGGGGGTTAGAAAACTGTTTTTT
>.|TRBV20-1|.|TRBJ2-3
CSARVGDTQYF
TGCAGTGCTAGAGTAGGGGATACGCAGTATTTT
>.|TRBV5-6|TRBD2|TRBJ2-3
CASSFGLAGEIGTDTQYF
TGTGCCAGCAGCTTTGGCCTAGCGGGGGAGATTGGCACAGATACGCAGTATTTT
>.|TRBV19|TRBD2|TRBJ2-3
CASSIGIAGFTDTQYF
TGTGCCAGTAGTATTGGGATAGCGGGATTCACAGATACGCAGTATTTT
>.|TRBV9|.|TRBJ1-1
CASSVQTGTEAFF
TGTGCCAGCAGCGTACAGACAGGCACTGAAGCTTTCTTT
>.|TRBV15|TRBD2|TRBJ2-3
CATSRDKGGGPTDTQYF
TGTGCCACCAGCAGAGATAAGGGCGGGGGTCCCACAGATACGCAGTATTTT
>.|TRBV11-2|TRBD1|TRBJ1-2
CASSLDPAPGQGASGYTF
TGTGCCAGCAGCTTAGATCCAGCTCCGGGACAGGGGGCTTCTGGCTACACCTTC
>.|TRBV30|.|TRBJ1-5
CAWSSASGQPQHF
TGTGCCTGGAGCTCTGCCTCCGGTCAGCCCCAGCATTTT
>.|TRBV4-3|TRBD2|TRBJ2-3
CASSQAGTSGGVTDTQYF
TGCGCCAGCAGCCAAGCCGGTACTAGCGGGGGGGTCACAGATACGCAGTATTTT
>.|TRBV7-2|.|TRBJ2-1
CASSLNQASGFHGEQFF
TGTGCCAGCAGCTTAAACCAGGCAAGTGGGTTTCACGGTGAGCAGTTCTTC
>.|TRBV2|.|TRBJ1-2
CASTPQVDYGYTF
TGTGCCAGCACCCCACAGGTTGACTATGGCTACACCTTC